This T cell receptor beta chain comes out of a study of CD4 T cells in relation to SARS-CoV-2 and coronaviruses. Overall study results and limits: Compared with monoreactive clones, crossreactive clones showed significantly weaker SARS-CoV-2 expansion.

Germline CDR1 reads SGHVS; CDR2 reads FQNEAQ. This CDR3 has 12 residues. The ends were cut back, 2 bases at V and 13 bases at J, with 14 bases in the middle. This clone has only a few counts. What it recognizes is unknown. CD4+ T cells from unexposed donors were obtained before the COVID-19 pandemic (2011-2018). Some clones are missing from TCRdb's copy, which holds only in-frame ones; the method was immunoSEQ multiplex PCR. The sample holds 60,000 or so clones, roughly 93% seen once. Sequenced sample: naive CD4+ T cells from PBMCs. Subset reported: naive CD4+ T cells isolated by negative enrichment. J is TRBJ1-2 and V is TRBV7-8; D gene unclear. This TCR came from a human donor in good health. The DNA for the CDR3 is TGTGCCAGCAGCTTAACTCAGGACCTCATCACCTTC. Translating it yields CASSLTQDLITF.